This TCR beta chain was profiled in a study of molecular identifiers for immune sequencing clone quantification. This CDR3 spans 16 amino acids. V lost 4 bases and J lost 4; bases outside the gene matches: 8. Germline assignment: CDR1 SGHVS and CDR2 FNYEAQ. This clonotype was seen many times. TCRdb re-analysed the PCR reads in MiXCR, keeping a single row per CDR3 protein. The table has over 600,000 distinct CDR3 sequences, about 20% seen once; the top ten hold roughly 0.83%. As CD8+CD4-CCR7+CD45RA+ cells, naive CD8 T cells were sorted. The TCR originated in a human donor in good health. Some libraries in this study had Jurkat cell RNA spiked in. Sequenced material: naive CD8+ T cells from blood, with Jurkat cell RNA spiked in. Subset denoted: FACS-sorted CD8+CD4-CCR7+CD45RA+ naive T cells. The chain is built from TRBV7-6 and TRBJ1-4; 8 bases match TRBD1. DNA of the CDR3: TGTGCCAGCAGCTCGACCGGGACAGGAAGTAATGAAAAACTGTTTTTT. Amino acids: CASSSTGTGSNEKLFF.